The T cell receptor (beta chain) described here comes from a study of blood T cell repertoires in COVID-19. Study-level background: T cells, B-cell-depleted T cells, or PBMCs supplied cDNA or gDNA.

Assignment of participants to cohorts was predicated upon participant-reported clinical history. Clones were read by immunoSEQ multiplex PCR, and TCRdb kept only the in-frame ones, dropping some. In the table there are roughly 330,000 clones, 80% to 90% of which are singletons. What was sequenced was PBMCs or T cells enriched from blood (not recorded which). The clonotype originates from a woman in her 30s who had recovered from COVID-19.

DNA of the CDR3: TGTGCCAGCAGTTACGACAGGGAAACTGAAGCTTTCTTT. Protein: CASSYDRETEAFF. The V call is TRBV12-3 or TRBV12-4, the J call TRBJ1-1; 7 bases agree with TRBD1. V was clipped by 4 bases and J by 5 bases; unmatched bases: 4. The CDR3 runs to 13 residues.